This T cell receptor (beta chain) was recovered during a study of T cells in tumors and immune-related adverse events (dated by TCRdb to the early 2020s). Taken from the germline V gene, the CDR1 and CDR2 loops are MRHNA and SNTAGT. Reading from cysteine to phenylalanine, the CDR3 counts 11 amino acids. The sequence is cut down to CDR3 DNA, 33 bases in frame from base 1. The TCR beta locus was amplified and sequenced using the immunoSEQ assay, from which bulk TCR Vbeta CDR3 data were obtained. The paper's processing steps were these. CDR3s were excluded if they were non-productive, were shorter than 7 amino acids, or did not start with C or end with F/W. Analysis was restricted to specimens with at least 1000 reads, and each clonotype was defined at the amino acid level. Clonality was computed as 1 minus Pielou's evenness. Library sizes were equalized by abundance-weighted random subsampling with replacement, which was repeated 100 times so that 95% confidence intervals could be reported. Repertoire overlap was quantified using the Morisita overlap index, and the top 40 clones per specimen were examined for overlap with the irAE. Held by TCRdb, this immuneACCESS table contains in-frame sequences only and omits some clones. Under half of the omission traces to an unresolved V gene where checked; the cause of the rest is unknown. V, J and clone size were drawn from that table, and D and trimming were deduced from the DNA. This sample gives 650 to 800 clones in total; about 90% of them show up just once. Less than 20% of the sample goes to the ten largest clones.

This clone was seen just once. Its antigen specificity is not known. The germline gene is not matched at one end of the junction; a read error may be the cause. The treatment or condition label of this sample denotes: nivolumab (PD-1 blockade) given before sampling. The DNeasy Blood and Tissue Kit was used to extract DNA from the formalin-fixed paraffin-embedded specimens. This clonotype originated in a female donor with metastatic renal cell carcinoma. The sequence links TRBV6-4 to TRBJ2-7; the D gene is possibly TRBD1, with 6 bases matching. The sequences come from kidney tissue, collected from a patient treated with anti-PD-1 therapy. This receptor carries the CDR3 CASSDFRDKCF. The DNA is as follows: TGTGCCAGCAGTGACTTCCGGGACAAGTGTTTC.